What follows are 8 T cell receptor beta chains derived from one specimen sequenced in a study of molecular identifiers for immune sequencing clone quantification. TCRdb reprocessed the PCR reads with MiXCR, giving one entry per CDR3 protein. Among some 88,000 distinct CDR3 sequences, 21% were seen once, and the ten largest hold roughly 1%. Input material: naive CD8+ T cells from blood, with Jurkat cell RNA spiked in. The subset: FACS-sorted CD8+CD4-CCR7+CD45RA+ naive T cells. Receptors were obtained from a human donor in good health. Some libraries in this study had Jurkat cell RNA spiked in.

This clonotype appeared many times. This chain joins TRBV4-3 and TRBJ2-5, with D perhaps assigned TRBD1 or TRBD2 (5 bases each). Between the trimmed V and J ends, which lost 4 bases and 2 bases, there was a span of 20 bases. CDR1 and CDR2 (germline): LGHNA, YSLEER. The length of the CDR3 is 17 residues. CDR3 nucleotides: TGCGCCAGCAGCCGCACCTTCCGATTGGGGGAACAAGAGACCCAGTACTTC. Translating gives CASSRTFRLGEQETQYF.

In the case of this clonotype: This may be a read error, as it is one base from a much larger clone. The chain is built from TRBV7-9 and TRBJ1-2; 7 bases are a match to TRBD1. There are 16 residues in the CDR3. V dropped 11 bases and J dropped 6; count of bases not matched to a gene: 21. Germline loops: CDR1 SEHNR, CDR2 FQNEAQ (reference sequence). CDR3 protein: CAGRAWAPAGQHGYTF. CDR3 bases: TGTGCCGGACGGGCTTGGGCCCCCGCGGGACAGCATGGCTACACCTTC.

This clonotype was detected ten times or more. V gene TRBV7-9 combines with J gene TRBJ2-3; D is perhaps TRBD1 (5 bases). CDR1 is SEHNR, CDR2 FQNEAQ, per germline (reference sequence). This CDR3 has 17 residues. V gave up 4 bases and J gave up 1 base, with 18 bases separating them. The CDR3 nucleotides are TGTGCCAGCAGCTCAACAACCGACGGACAACGCACAGATACGCAGTATTTT. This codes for CASSSTTDGQRTDTQYF.

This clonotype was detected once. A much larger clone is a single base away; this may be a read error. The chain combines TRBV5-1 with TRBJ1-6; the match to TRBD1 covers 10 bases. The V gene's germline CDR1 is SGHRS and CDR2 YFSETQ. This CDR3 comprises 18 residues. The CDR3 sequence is CAGSLAFRQGAVDSPLHF. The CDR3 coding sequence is TGCGCCGGCAGCTTGGCCTTCCGACAGGGGGCTGTTGATTCACCCCTCCACTTT.

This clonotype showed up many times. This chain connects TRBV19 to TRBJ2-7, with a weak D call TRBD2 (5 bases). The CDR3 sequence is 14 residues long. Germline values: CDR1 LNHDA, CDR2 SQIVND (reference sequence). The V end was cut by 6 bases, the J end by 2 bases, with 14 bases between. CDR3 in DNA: TGTGCCAGTAGCGTATCGGGGAGAGCCTACGAGCAGTACTTC. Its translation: CASSVSGRAYEQYF.

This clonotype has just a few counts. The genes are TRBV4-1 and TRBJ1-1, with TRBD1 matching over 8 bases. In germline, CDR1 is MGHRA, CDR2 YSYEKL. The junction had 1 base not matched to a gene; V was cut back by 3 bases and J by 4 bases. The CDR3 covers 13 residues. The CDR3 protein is CASSHDRGTEAFF. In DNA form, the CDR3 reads TGCGCCAGCAGCCACGACAGGGGCACTGAAGCTTTCTTT.

The CDR3 loop reads CASSPQDRSSYEQYF. The CDR3 DNA reads TGTGCCAGCAGCCCCCAGGACAGGAGCTCCTACGAGCAGTACTTC. V is TRBV3-1 and J is TRBJ2-7; 7 nucleotides agree with TRBD1. Germline V CDR1 and CDR2: LGHDT, YNNKEL (reference sequence). Trimming removed 4 bases from V and 0 bases from J; junction bases left unmatched: 6. The CDR3 extends over 15 amino acids.

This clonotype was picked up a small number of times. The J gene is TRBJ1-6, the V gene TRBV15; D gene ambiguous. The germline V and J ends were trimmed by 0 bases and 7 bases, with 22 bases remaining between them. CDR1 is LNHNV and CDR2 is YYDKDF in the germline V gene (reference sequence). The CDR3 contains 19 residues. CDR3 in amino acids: CATSRDPPRVRDKNSPLHF. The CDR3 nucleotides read TGTGCCACCAGCAGAGATCCCCCCCGGGTACGAGATAAGAATTCACCCCTCCACTTT. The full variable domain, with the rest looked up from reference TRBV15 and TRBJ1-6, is DAMVIQNPRYQVTQFGKPVTLSCSQTLNHNVMYWYQQKSSQAPKLLFHYYDKDFNNEADTPDNFQSRRPNTSFCFLDIRSPGLGDTAMYLCATSRDPPRVRDKNSPLHFGNGTRLTVT.